This T cell receptor beta chain was identified in a study of T cells in Graves' hyperthyroidism and ophthalmopathy. This CDR3 comprises 16 residues. CDR1 is ENHRY and CDR2 is SYGVKD in the germline V gene. Between the trimmed V and J ends, which lost 6 bases and 2 bases, there was a span of 17 bases. TCR beta CDR3 region amplification was performed from RNA transcripts. Carried out on the TCR CDR3, a first-round RT-PCR used the HTBI primer set. TCRdb reprocessed the multiplex PCR reads with MiXCR, giving one entry per CDR3 protein. The sample lists hundreds of thousands of distinct CDR3 sequences, 15% to 19% occurring once. This clonotype was picked up a small number of times. An absence of ophthalmopathy progression within 18 months meant stable Graves' hyperthyroidism. The authors took PBMCs from roughly 9.3 ml fresh peripheral blood.

The TCR was taken from a woman aged 18-29 years with Graves' hyperthyroidism. The chain couples TRBV10-3 to TRBJ2-1, with D maybe TRBD1 (6 bases). The sample comprised blood. CDR3 coding DNA: TGTGCCATCAGGCGACGACAGGAAACTACCTACAATGAGCAGTTCTTC. It codes for CAIRRRQETTYNEQFF.